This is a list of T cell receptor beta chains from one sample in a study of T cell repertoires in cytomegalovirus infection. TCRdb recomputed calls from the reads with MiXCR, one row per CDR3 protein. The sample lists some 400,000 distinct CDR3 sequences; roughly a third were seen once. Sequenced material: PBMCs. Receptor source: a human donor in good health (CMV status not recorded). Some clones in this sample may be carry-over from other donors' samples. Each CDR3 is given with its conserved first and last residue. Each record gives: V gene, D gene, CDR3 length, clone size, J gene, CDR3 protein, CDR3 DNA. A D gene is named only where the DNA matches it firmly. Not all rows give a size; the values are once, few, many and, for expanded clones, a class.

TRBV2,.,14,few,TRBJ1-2,CASSEALRDRGYTF,TGTGCCAGCAGTGAAGCATTGAGGGACCGAGGCTACACCTTC
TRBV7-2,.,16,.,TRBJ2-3,CASSPTWGASTDTQYF,TGTGCCAGCAGCCCTACCTGGGGGGCTTCAACAGATACGCAGTATTTT
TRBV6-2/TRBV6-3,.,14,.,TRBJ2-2,CASSSGLNTGELFF,TGTGCCAGCAGTTCCGGGCTAAACACCGGGGAGCTGTTTTTT
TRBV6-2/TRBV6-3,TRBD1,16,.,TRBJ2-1,CASSFHHGTGTNEQFF,TGTGCCAGCAGTTTTCACCACGGGACAGGGACCAATGAGCAGTTCTTC
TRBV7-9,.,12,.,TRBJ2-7,CATLGDLGEQYF,TGTGCCACCCTAGGGGACTTGGGCGAGCAGTACTTC
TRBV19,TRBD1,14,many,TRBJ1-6,CASRLDRDNSPLHF,TGTGCCAGTAGGCTGGACAGGGATAATTCACCCCTCCACTTT
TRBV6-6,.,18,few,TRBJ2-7,CASSYSTFRESTKSEQYF,TGTGCCAGCAGTTACTCGACCTTCCGGGAAAGCACCAAAAGCGAGCAGTACTTC
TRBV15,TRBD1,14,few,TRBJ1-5,CATRTGMSNQPQHF,TGTGCCACCAGGACAGGGATGAGCAATCAGCCCCAGCATTTT
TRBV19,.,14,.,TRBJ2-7,CASSIDSSSYEQYF,TGTGCCAGTAGTATTGATTCGAGCTCCTACGAGCAGTACTTC
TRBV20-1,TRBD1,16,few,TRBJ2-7,CSAREAGTGVTYEQYF,TGCAGTGCTAGAGAAGCCGGGACAGGGGTGACCTACGAGCAGTACTTC
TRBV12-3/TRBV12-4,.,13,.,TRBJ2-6,CASSETAKPVLTF,TGTGCCAGCAGTGAGACAGCGAAACCGGTCCTGACTTTC
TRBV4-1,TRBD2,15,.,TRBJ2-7,CASSQETGGPYEQYF,TGCGCCAGCAGCCAAGAAACGGGGGGGCCGTACGAGCAGTACTTC
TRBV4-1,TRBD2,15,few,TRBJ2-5,CASSQDPAGTETQYF,TGCGCCAGCAGCCAAGATCCAGCGGGGACTGAGACCCAGTACTTC
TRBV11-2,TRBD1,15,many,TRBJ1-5,CASSEGTGLYQPQHF,TGTGCCAGCAGCGAGGGGACAGGGCTATATCAGCCCCAGCATTTT
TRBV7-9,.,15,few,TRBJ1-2,CASSTFGRDFYGYTF,TGTGCCAGCAGTACATTCGGACGGGATTTCTATGGCTACACCTTC
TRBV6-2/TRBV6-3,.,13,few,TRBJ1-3,CASSYSSGNTIYF,TGTGCCAGCAGTTACAGCTCTGGAAACACCATATATTTT
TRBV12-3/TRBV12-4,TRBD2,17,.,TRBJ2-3,CASSTSSGGLGVGTQYF,TGTGCCAGCAGTACCTCCAGCGGGGGCCTCGGGGTTGGTACGCAGTATTTT
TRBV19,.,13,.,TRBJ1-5,CASKETGNQPQHF,TGTGCCAGTAAAGAGACGGGCAATCAGCCCCAGCATTTT
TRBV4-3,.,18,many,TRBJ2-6,CASSQDYGALTGANVLTF,TGCGCCAGCAGCCAAGATTATGGAGCATTAACCGGGGCCAACGTCCTGACTTTC
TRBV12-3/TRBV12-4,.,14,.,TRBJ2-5,CASSLYRLGETQYF,TGTGCCAGCAGTTTATACCGCTTGGGGGAGACCCAGTACTTC
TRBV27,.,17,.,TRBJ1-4,CASSLFPIGQINEKLFF,TGTGCCAGCAGTTTATTCCCAATAGGACAGATTAATGAAAAACTGTTTTTT
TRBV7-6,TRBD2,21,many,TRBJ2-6,CASSYPISGLAGGRGANVLTF,TGTGCCAGCAGCTACCCCATTAGCGGACTAGCGGGGGGGCGAGGGGCCAACGTCCTGACTTTC
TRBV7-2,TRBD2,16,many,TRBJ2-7,CASSLVGGGGADEQYF,TGTGCCAGCAGCTTAGTAGGAGGCGGGGGGGCAGACGAGCAGTACTTC
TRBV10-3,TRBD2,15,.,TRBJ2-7,CAISVGGGGGYEQYF,TGTGCCATCAGTGTTGGGGGGGGTGGAGGATACGAGCAGTACTTC
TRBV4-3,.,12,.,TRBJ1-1,CASSQTGTEAFF,TGCGCCAGCAGCCAGACGGGGACTGAAGCTTTCTTT
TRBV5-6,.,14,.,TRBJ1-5,CASSTKGGNQPQHF,TGTGCCAGCAGCACCAAAGGAGGCAATCAGCCCCAGCATTTT
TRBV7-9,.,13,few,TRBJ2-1,CASSSGFSNEQFF,TGTGCCAGCAGCTCAGGGTTTTCCAATGAGCAGTTCTTC